A selection of T cell receptor beta chains follows, all from one sample in a study of early T cells in non-severe SARS-CoV-2 infection. MiXCR was run by TCRdb on the 5' RACE reads, yielding one entry per CDR3 protein. The data hold over 80,000 distinct CDR3 sequences, with about 12% observed a single time. This material consisted of whole blood, taken at baseline. The receptors derive from an adult who was a healthcare worker with PCR-confirmed SARS-CoV-2 infection or an uninfected control (not recorded which). CDR3s include the opening cysteine and the closing phenylalanine or tryptophan. The order of the fields is V gene, J gene, D gene, clone size, CDR3 protein, CDR3 DNA. D genes are given only for firm matches. Clone sizes are given selectively: once, few, many, or a class where the clone is expanded.

v_gene: TRBV6-1
j_gene: TRBJ2-1
d_gene: NA
abundance: many
CDR3aa: CASTDRLSSYNEQFF
CDR3nt: TGTGCCAGCACGGACCGACTGAGCTCCTACAATGAGCAGTTCTTC

v_gene: TRBV3-1
j_gene: TRBJ1-2
d_gene: NA
abundance: few
CDR3aa: CASSQDPNYGYTF
CDR3nt: TGTGCCAGCAGCCAAGATCCGAACTATGGCTACACCTTC

v_gene: TRBV5-5
j_gene: TRBJ2-5
d_gene: NA
abundance: NA
CDR3aa: CASSLSPPPSETQYF
CDR3nt: TGTGCCAGCAGCTTGAGCCCTCCACCATCCGAGACCCAGTACTTC

v_gene: TRBV13
j_gene: TRBJ1-3
d_gene: TRBD1
abundance: many
CDR3aa: CASSTRQGRLSGNTIYF
CDR3nt: TGTGCCAGCAGCACCCGACAGGGGCGGCTCTCTGGAAACACCATATATTTT

v_gene: TRBV28
j_gene: TRBJ2-7
d_gene: NA
abundance: few
CDR3aa: CASSLLSYGFYEQYF
CDR3nt: TGTGCCAGCAGTTTATTATCGTACGGATTCTACGAGCAGTACTTC

v_gene: TRBV24-1
j_gene: TRBJ2-5
d_gene: NA
abundance: many
CDR3aa: CATSDLFRDGEETQYF
CDR3nt: TGTGCCACCAGTGATCTGTTTAGGGACGGAGAAGAGACCCAGTACTTC

v_gene: TRBV10-2
j_gene: TRBJ1-1
d_gene: TRBD1
abundance: NA
CDR3aa: CASSLGQGWAEAFF
CDR3nt: TGCGCCAGCAGCCTCGGACAGGGGTGGGCTGAAGCTTTCTTT

v_gene: TRBV10-3
j_gene: TRBJ2-2
d_gene: NA
abundance: NA
CDR3aa: CAISENTGELFF
CDR3nt: TGTGCCATCAGTGAGAACACCGGGGAGCTGTTTTTT

v_gene: TRBV20-1
j_gene: TRBJ2-6
d_gene: TRBD1
abundance: NA
CDR3aa: CSASRRTGVDSGANVLTF
CDR3nt: TGCAGTGCTTCTCGGCGGACAGGGGTCGACTCTGGGGCCAACGTCCTGACTTTC

v_gene: TRBV20-1
j_gene: TRBJ1-5
d_gene: NA
abundance: few
CDR3aa: CSAKDRVSNQPQHF
CDR3nt: TGCAGTGCAAAAGACAGAGTTAGCAATCAGCCCCAGCATTTT

v_gene: TRBV9
j_gene: TRBJ2-1
d_gene: TRBD2
abundance: few
CDR3aa: CASSVSGGATKNEQFF
CDR3nt: TGTGCCAGCAGCGTAAGCGGGGGGGCAACTAAGAATGAGCAGTTCTTC

v_gene: TRBV3-1
j_gene: TRBJ1-1
d_gene: NA
abundance: few
CDR3aa: CASSHAGNTEVFF
CDR3nt: TGTGCCAGCAGCCATGCAGGGAACACTGAAGTTTTCTTT

v_gene: TRBV7-9
j_gene: TRBJ1-6
d_gene: TRBD1
abundance: NA
CDR3aa: CASSTDRGHSPLHF
CDR3nt: TGTGCCAGCAGCACGGACAGGGGTCATTCACCCCTCCACTTT

v_gene: TRBV7-7
j_gene: TRBJ2-3
d_gene: NA
abundance: NA
CDR3aa: CASSLLGLGGGTQYF
CDR3nt: TGTGCTAGCAGCTTACTTGGGCTTGGGGGAGGTACGCAGTATTTT

v_gene: TRBV7-8
j_gene: TRBJ2-7
d_gene: NA
abundance: few
CDR3aa: CASSRRITPVLQYF
CDR3nt: TGTGCCAGCAGCCGCAGGATTACTCCGGTTTTGCAGTACTTC

v_gene: TRBV6-5
j_gene: TRBJ2-7
d_gene: TRBD2
abundance: few
CDR3aa: CASSYGLDYEQYF
CDR3nt: TGTGCCAGCAGTTACGGACTAGACTACGAGCAGTACTTC

v_gene: TRBV20-1
j_gene: TRBJ2-5
d_gene: TRBD2
abundance: few
CDR3aa: CSATREGGDQETQYF
CDR3nt: TGCAGTGCTACCCGGGAGGGTGGAGACCAAGAGACCCAGTACTTC

v_gene: TRBV18
j_gene: TRBJ2-4
d_gene: NA
abundance: NA
CDR3aa: CASSPPMQNIQYF
CDR3nt: TGTGCCAGCTCACCACCGATGCAAAACATTCAGTACTTC

v_gene: TRBV7-2
j_gene: TRBJ2-7
d_gene: NA
abundance: few
CDR3aa: CASSPLRAPYEQYF
CDR3nt: TGTGCCAGCAGCCCATTAAGGGCCCCCTACGAGCAGTACTTC